This T cell receptor (beta chain) was retrieved from a study of blood T cell repertoires in COVID-19 (dated by TCRdb to about 2020). A note on the overall study: Collaborator samples came from the United States, Italy and Spain and covered acute and convalescent phases of COVID-19. The material from the prospective study consisted of cDNA or gDNA derived from T cells, B-cell-depleted T cells, or PBMCs. The dataset comprised deeply sampled blood TCRbeta repertoires from subjects exposed to, actively infected with, or recovered from COVID-19. The repertoires were released in a freely available public database intended as a resource for research on the immune response to SARS-CoV-2. Samples were obtained from the ongoing ImmuneRACE study (first 160 participants) and from 1,200 or so subjects provided by 6 global collaborators. Nearly every sample came with metadata listing a de-identified subject ID, COVID-19 status, age in years and sex. Where HLA class I and class II types were available, the types were taken from metadata supplied by the sample provider, not from assay-based typing. Results and caveats for the whole study, not just this receptor: Clinical and demographic metadata were provided uncurated, with the amount varying by source and participant.

CDR1 and CDR2 (SGHKS, YYEKEE) derive from the germline V gene (reference sequence). Trimmed from V: 3 bases; trimmed from J: 1 base; junction bases lacking a gene match: 3. The CDR3 numbers 14 residues from cysteine through phenylalanine. The DNA shown is the 42-base CDR3, in frame from base 1. Comments on this clone: There is no known antigen for this receptor. Per-nucleotide qualities are absent, and no much larger clonotype sits a single base away.

In the prospective study, participants were about 18 to 89 years old, resided in 24 geographic areas of the United States, and were enrolled through a virtual design. In the prospective study, cohorts were assigned on the basis of participant-reported clinical history obtained from a screening survey and a study questionnaire. Recovered participants in ImmuneRACE Cohort 3 were defined by two consecutive negative NP/OP PCR tests, clearance by a healthcare professional, or resolution of symptoms. In the prospective study, mobile phlebotomists collected whole blood, serum and a nasopharyngeal or oropharyngeal swab from each participant. Participants in the prospective study had the option to provide additional blood draws and questionnaires over a 2-month period. Before DNA extraction, prospective study blood samples were shipped either frozen or at room temperature. TCRbeta CDR3 regions were amplified from genomic DNA by means of the immunoSEQ Assay, a bias-controlled multiplex PCR. In the authors' own workflow: The number of nucleated cells in each sample was estimated from the amplification of reference gene primers within the assay. To quantify the absolute abundance of each unique TCRbeta CDR3 rearrangement, sequence reads were collapsed and filtered. For each sample, productive Simpson clonality was calculated as the square root of Simpson's diversity index over productive rearrangements. As stored in TCRdb, this immuneACCESS dataset retains in-frame rearrangements with V and J assigned. A fraction of the clones does not appear; measured against another copy, unresolved V genes explain less than half of the discrepancy, and the remainder lacks a known reason. Clone size and V and J calls were adopted from that table, with D and trimming inferred from the DNA. The sample table shows more than 200,000 clones, and about 90% are seen once. The ten largest account for about 1.9% of the sample.

This receptor was taken from a woman under 30 who had recovered from COVID-19. The rearrangement combines TRBV5-5 with TRBJ1-1, and 7 junction bases match TRBD1. The source material was PBMCs or T cells enriched from blood (not recorded which). The CDR3 loop reads CASSSGQKNTEAFF. The DNA sequence is as follows: TGTGCCAGCAGCTCGGGACAGAAGAACACTGAAGCTTTCTTT.